This TCR beta chain is from a study of T cell repertoires in cytomegalovirus infection. Study-level information: Signatures in public TCR beta sequences pointed to both CMV infection and matching HLA type. Study-level results: Cumulative public TCR beta family frequency identified CMV carriers with the relevant HLA. Clonotypes of TCR beta that were HLA-C-restricted and CMV-specific dominated the ex vivo response.

TCRdb re-called the reads with MiXCR, one entry per CDR3 protein. The sample consists of a few hundred thousand distinct CDR3 sequences, approximately 14% of them appearing once. The CDR3 is 16 residues long. V was pared by 1 base and J by 4 bases, with 7 bases of the junction left unmatched. CDR1 is SGHTA, CDR2 FQGNSA, per germline. Many counts were recorded for this clonotype. Its specificity is unknown. Sequencing used PBMCs. The chain is built from TRBV7-2 and TRBJ2-3, with 8 nucleotides matching TRBD2. The receptor comes from a human donor in good health (CMV status not recorded). Some clones in this sample may be carry-over from other donors' samples. CDR3 region: CASSLGGTSVADTQYF. The CDR3 nucleotides read TGTGCCAGCAGCTTAGGGGGGACTAGTGTGGCAGATACGCAGTATTTT.